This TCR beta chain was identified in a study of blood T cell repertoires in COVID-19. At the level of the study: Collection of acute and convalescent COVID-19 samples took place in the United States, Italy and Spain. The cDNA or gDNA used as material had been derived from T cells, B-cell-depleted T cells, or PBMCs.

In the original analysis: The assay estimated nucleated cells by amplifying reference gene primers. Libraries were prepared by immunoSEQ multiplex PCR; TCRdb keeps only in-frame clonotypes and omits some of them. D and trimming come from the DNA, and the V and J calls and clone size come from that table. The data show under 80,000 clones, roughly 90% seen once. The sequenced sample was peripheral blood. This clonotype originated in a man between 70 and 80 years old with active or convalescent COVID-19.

The CDR3 sequence is CASSLSGRRDEQYF. The CDR3 DNA sequence: TGTGCCAGCAGCCTTAGCGGGAGAAGGGACGAGCAGTACTTC. The genes are TRBV7-2 and TRBJ2-7; the match to TRBD2 covers 9 bases. Germline V lookup: CDR1 SGHTA, CDR2 FQGNSA. The ends lost 5 bases at V and 5 bases at J; junction bases unmatched: 7. This CDR3 contains 14 residues.